A selection of T cell receptor beta chains follows, all from one sample in a study of OX40 agonist ivuxolimab in advanced cancers. The table came from immunoSEQ multiplex PCR; TCRdb's copy has only in-frame clones and leaves some out. The sample yields tens of thousands of clones, around 86% seen once. This specimen was CD4+ or CD8+ T cells sorted from blood, taken in a trial of the OX40 agonist ivuxolimab. The receptor source for this set is an adult with an advanced solid tumor such as melanoma, head and neck, liver or kidney cancer. CDR3s include the opening cysteine and the closing phenylalanine or tryptophan. D genes are given only for firm matches. Clone size, where shown, is once, few, many, or a class for clones that have expanded.

size: -
D: -
V: TRBV4-1
J: TRBJ2-6
DNA: TGCGCCAGCAGCCCCCTTAGCGGAGGTGTCTCTGGGGCCAACGTCCTGACTTTC
CDR3: CASSPLSGGVSGANVLTF

size: -
D: TRBD1
V: TRBV11-2
J: TRBJ2-7
DNA: TGTGCCAGCAGCTTAGACCCCCAGGGGGCAGGCTACGAGCAGTACTTC
CDR3: CASSLDPQGAGYEQYF

size: -
D: -
V: TRBV2
J: TRBJ2-7
DNA: TGTGCCAGCAGTGAAGGCGACCCGGGAGCGGCTGAGTACGAGCAGTACTTC
CDR3: CASSEGDPGAAEYEQYF

size: -
D: -
V: TRBV6-5
J: TRBJ2-2
DNA: TGTGCCAGCAGTTTCGAGGCTTTCACCGGGGAGCTGTTTTTT
CDR3: CASSFEAFTGELFF

size: -
D: TRBD1
V: TRBV11-2
J: TRBJ2-2
DNA: TGTGCCAGCAGCCCCCCTCCCGGGACAGCGAACACCGGGGAGCTGTTTTTT
CDR3: CASSPPPGTANTGELFF

size: -
D: -
V: TRBV27
J: TRBJ2-1
DNA: TGTGCCAGCAGTCTTACACAGGTCAACTCCTACAATGAGCAGTTCTTC
CDR3: CASSLTQVNSYNEQFF

size: -
D: -
V: TRBV27
J: TRBJ1-3
DNA: TGTGCCAGCAGTTTGGGACACCCGAGCTCTGGAAACACCATATATTTT
CDR3: CASSLGHPSSGNTIYF

size: -
D: -
V: TRBV6-5
J: TRBJ2-1
DNA: TGTGCCAGCAGTTACCGGGGATCCTACAATGAGCAGTTCTTC
CDR3: CASSYRGSYNEQFF

size: -
D: TRBD1
V: TRBV4-1
J: TRBJ1-6
DNA: TGCGCCAGCAGCCAAGTAACAGGGGCTAATTCACCCCTCCACTTT
CDR3: CASSQVTGANSPLHF

size: -
D: -
V: TRBV7-8
J: TRBJ1-1
DNA: TGTGCCAGCAGCCCCACCCTGTTTGAAGCTTTCTTT
CDR3: CASSPTLFEAFF

size: -
D: -
V: TRBV10-3
J: TRBJ2-5
DNA: TGTGCCATCAGTGTCGGGACTGCGAGTCAGACCCAGTACTTC
CDR3: CAISVGTASQTQYF

size: once
D: -
V: TRBV2
J: TRBJ2-2
DNA: TGTGCCAGGGGGCAGCGCACCGGGGAGCTGTTTTTT
CDR3: CARGQRTGELFF

size: -
D: TRBD1
V: TRBV30
J: TRBJ2-3
DNA: TGTGCCTGCCCCGAGAGGGACAGGGGAGGCACAGATACGCAGTATTTT
CDR3: CACPERDRGGTDTQYF

size: -
D: TRBD1
V: TRBV13
J: TRBJ2-7
DNA: TGTGCCAGCAGCAGAGAAGGCCAGGGGGCCTACGAGCAGTACTTC
CDR3: CASSREGQGAYEQYF

size: -
D: -
V: TRBV6-1
J: TRBJ2-7
DNA: TGTGCCAGCAGTGAAGACGCAGGGAGCTCCTACGAGCAGTACTTC
CDR3: CASSEDAGSSYEQYF

size: -
D: -
V: TRBV7-2
J: TRBJ2-7
DNA: TGTGCCAGCAGCAAACAACAGGGTATCAGCTCCTACGAGCAGTACTTC
CDR3: CASSKQQGISSYEQYF

size: -
D: -
V: TRBV27
J: TRBJ1-2
DNA: TGTGCCAGCAGTTTAGTCCCCATCGTAAGCGGCTACACCTTC
CDR3: CASSLVPIVSGYTF

size: -
D: TRBD2
V: TRBV11-2
J: TRBJ2-5
DNA: TGTGCCAGCAGCCCCCGACTAGCGGGGGATCAAGAGACCCAGTACTTC
CDR3: CASSPRLAGDQETQYF

size: -
D: -
V: TRBV5-1
J: TRBJ2-5
DNA: TGCGCCAGCAGCTGGTCTTCGGAGGAGACCCAGTACTTC
CDR3: CASSWSSEETQYF

size: -
D: TRBD1
V: TRBV7-8
J: TRBJ1-6
DNA: TGTGCCAGCAGCTTAGACAGGGGGCGGGATTCACCCCTCCACTTT
CDR3: CASSLDRGRDSPLHF

size: -
D: -
V: TRBV5-4
J: TRBJ2-5
DNA: TGTGCCAGCAGCTTGGTGGCCTTGGGTGAAGAGACCCAGTACTTC
CDR3: CASSLVALGEETQYF

size: -
D: -
V: TRBV6-5
J: TRBJ2-7
DNA: TGTGCCGGCAGTAGCAGGGGAGACGAGCAGTACTTC
CDR3: CAGSSRGDEQYF

size: few
D: -
V: TRBV10-3
J: TRBJ2-7
DNA: TGTGCCACTCAGGGTCAGGCCTACGAGCAGTACTTC
CDR3: CATQGQAYEQYF

size: -
D: -
V: TRBV5-1
J: TRBJ1-4
DNA: TGCGCCAGCAGCGGTGACAGAAAACTGTTTTTT
CDR3: CASSGDRKLFF

size: many
D: -
V: TRBV15
J: TRBJ2-3
DNA: TGTGCCACCAGCCCCTTGTGGAGCGCAGATACGCAGTATTTT
CDR3: CATSPLWSADTQYF

size: -
D: -
V: TRBV9
J: TRBJ2-4
DNA: TGTGCCAGCAGCGTAGCTAGTTATCCAGGACAAAAAAACATTCAGTACTTC
CDR3: CASSVASYPGQKNIQYF

size: -
D: TRBD2
V: TRBV19
J: TRBJ2-3
DNA: TGTGCCAGTAGGACCTTCACTAGCGGGGGCACAGATACGCAGTATTTT
CDR3: CASRTFTSGGTDTQYF

size: -
D: TRBD1
V: TRBV10-3
J: TRBJ1-2
DNA: TGTGCCATTAACGGGGCAGGGGGAGACACTAACTATGGCTACACCTTC
CDR3: CAINGAGGDTNYGYTF

size: -
D: -
V: TRBV27
J: TRBJ2-5
DNA: TGTGCCAGCAGAACTCAGGCGGGGGCGCTGCAAGAGACCCAGTACTTC
CDR3: CASRTQAGALQETQYF